A single sample gave rise to the 18 T cell receptor beta chains below, sequenced in a study of T-cell reconstitution after alpha-beta-depleted transplantation in children. The TCRbeta library was prepared with unique molecular identifiers. TCRdb re-analysed the PCR reads in MiXCR, keeping a single row per CDR3 protein. The sample gives approximately 400,000 distinct CDR3 sequences, roughly a tenth of which show up once; approximately 5% is in the top ten. Specimen: PBMCs from the stem cell graft donor, collected from the stem cell graft. Source of these receptors: a human donor who donated a stem cell graft to a child with acute myeloid leukemia.

The V call is TRBV5-8, the J call TRBJ2-3; a weak D match, TRBD2 (5 bases). Trimming removed 4 bases at V and 6 bases at J, with 18 bases between. The V gene's germline CDR1 is SGHTS and CDR2 YDEGEE. The CDR3 totals 15 residues. Written as DNA, the CDR3 is TGTGCCAGCAGCCCAACTGACTACTTCTACGATACGCAGTATTTT. This gives the protein CASSPTDYFYDTQYF.

This clonotype was found a few times. The gene calls are TRBV20-1 and TRBJ1-5; D call uncertain. Trimming cost V 4 bases and J 3 bases, with 13 bases left between them. Germline V gene sequence: CDR1 DFQATT, CDR2 SNEGSKA (reference sequence). This CDR3 is built from 14 residues. In nucleotides, the CDR3 is TGCAGTGCTAACCCGGGCGGGCCCAATCAGCCCCAGCATTTT. Translating it yields CSANPGGPNQPQHF.

This rearrangement joins TRBV7-8 to TRBJ2-1; maybe TRBD1 (6 bases). CDR1 SGHVS and CDR2 FQNEAQ come from the germline V gene. Trimming stripped 4 bases from V and 7 bases from J, with 14 bases between. This CDR3 has 14 residues. CDR3 nucleotide sequence: TGTGCCAGCAGCTCGATACAGGGCACGAATGAGCAGTTCTTC. Protein sequence: CASSSIQGTNEQFF.

The V gene is TRBV12-3 or TRBV12-4, the J gene TRBJ1-1, with 8 bases fitting TRBD1. Trimming cost V 1 base and J 1 base; bases outside gene matches: 14. The CDR3 spans 19 residues. The CDR3 DNA reads TGTGCCAGCAGTTTAGGTCGGGGGGACAGGTTAAGCCCGAACACTGAAGCTTTCTTT. It specifies CASSLGRGDRLSPNTEAFF.

There are a few counts of this clonotype. The V and J genes are TRBV24-1 and TRBJ2-3; D tentatively reads TRBD1 or TRBD2 (5 bases each). Trimming left V 3 bases short and J 3 bases short, with 12 bases between. The CDR3 sequence is 15 residues long. In germline, CDR1 is KGHDR, CDR2 SFDVKD. The CDR3 DNA reads TGTGCCACCAGTGATCCCGGGACGGGAACAGATACGCAGTATTTT. It translates to CATSDPGTGTDTQYF.

The CDR3 here is CASSHRVSTDTQYF. In nucleotides, the CDR3 is TGTGCCAGCAGCCACAGGGTCAGCACAGATACGCAGTATTTT. The V and J genes are TRBV9 and TRBJ2-3; D is perhaps TRBD1 (6 bases). V shed 4 bases and J shed 0 bases, with 9 bases lying between them. The length of the CDR3 is 14 residues. Germline CDR1 reads SGDLS; CDR2 reads YYNGEE.

The chain carries TRBV20-1 and TRBJ2-1, with 13 bases that match TRBD2. This CDR3 is built from 14 residues. The junction had 8 bases not matched to a gene; V was cut back by 7 bases and J by 8 bases. In germline, CDR1 is DFQATT, CDR2 SNEGSKA (reference sequence). This CDR3 is CSVWTSGSPDEQFF. The CDR3, as DNA: TGCAGTGTATGGACTAGCGGGAGTCCGGATGAGCAGTTCTTC.

J is TRBJ2-1 and V is TRBV5-1; a possible D gene is TRBD2 (6 bases). This CDR3 has 16 amino acids. Germline values: CDR1 SGHRS, CDR2 YFSETQ. Trimming took 1 base from V and 4 from J, leaving 15 bases between them. The DNA for the CDR3 is TGCGCCAGCAGCTTGCAGCCGGGGGATACTTACAATGAGCAGTTCTTC. It encodes CASSLQPGDTYNEQFF.

This clonotype appeared a few times. The chain carries TRBV18 and TRBJ2-7; tentatively, D is TRBD1 (5 bases). The CDR3 length is 12 residues. Germline CDR1 is KGHSH and CDR2 is LQKENI. Trimming removed 6 bases at V and 5 bases at J, with 11 bases between. The CDR3 loop reads CASSGSRDEQYF. The CDR3 DNA follows: TGTGCCAGCTCGGGAAGCAGGGACGAGCAGTACTTC.

This clonotype turned up a few times. V and J are TRBV20-1 and TRBJ2-4; 11 nucleotides align to TRBD2. Per germline, CDR1 DFQATT and CDR2 SNEGSKA (reference sequence). V shed 7 bases and J 6 bases; nucleotides not matched to a gene: 8. This CDR3 has 14 amino acids. The CDR3 region is CSVGSGRAGNIQYF. The CDR3 coding sequence is TGCAGTGTGGGTAGCGGGAGGGCCGGAAACATTCAGTACTTC.

Many counts were recorded for this clonotype. The chain employs TRBV29-1 and TRBJ2-1; 9 bases match TRBD2. The CDR3 spans 13 residues. Germline lookup yields CDR1 SQVTM and CDR2 ANQGSEA. Unmatched junction bases numbered 6, after V lost 4 bases and J lost 8 bases. The CDR3 region has the DNA TGCAGCGTTGGGGGGGCTAGCGGGGATGAGCAGTTCTTC. It codes for CSVGGASGDEQFF.

This clonotype was observed many times. The rearrangement links TRBV5-1 to TRBJ1-1; D uncertain. V was clipped by 2 bases and J by 0 bases, with 5 bases between them. Germline CDR1 is SGHRS and CDR2 is YFSETQ. CDR3 length: 13 amino acids. CDR3 in amino acids: CASSLNLNTEAFF. The CDR3 coding sequence is TGCGCCAGCAGCTTAAACCTGAACACTGAAGCTTTCTTT.

The J gene is TRBJ2-1, the V gene TRBV13, with D perhaps matching TRBD2 (6 bases). The CDR3 runs to 15 residues. Per the germline V gene, CDR1 is PRHDT and CDR2 is FYEKMQ (reference sequence). V was shortened by 6 bases and J by 5 bases, with 17 bases between the two germline ends. CDR3 sequence reads: CASSFRRGSDNEQFF. The CDR3 nucleotides are TGTGCCAGCAGTTTCCGGAGGGGCAGTGACAATGAGCAGTTCTTC.

The CDR3, as DNA: TGCGCCAGCAGCCAACATAATGAAGCTTTCTTT. Translation: CASSQHNEAFF. The chain couples TRBV4-1 to TRBJ1-1; D not resolved. CDR1 is MGHRA, CDR2 YSYEKL, per germline. Trimming cost V 2 bases and J 7 bases, with 5 bases left between them. This CDR3 comprises 11 residues.

There are a few counts of this clonotype. Relative to the germline gene, one junction end is altered; a read error may explain this. In DNA, the CDR3 is TGTGCCACCAGCTTACGTCCGGACCCGGACCCCCCACAGGATTTT. Protein product: CATSLRPDPDPPQDF. The rearrangement links TRBV15 to TRBJ2-3, with D perhaps TRBD1 (5 bases). The CDR3 contains 15 residues. Germline CDR1 LNHNV, CDR2 YYDKDF (reference sequence). The full variable domain, its missing parts supplied by reference TRBV15 and TRBJ2-3, is DAMVIQNPRYQVTQFGKPVTLSCSQTLNHNVMYWYQQKSSQAPKLLFHYYDKDFNNEADTPDNFQSRRPNTSFCFLDIRSPGLGDTAMYLCATSLRPDPDPPQDFGPGTRLTVL.

This chain links TRBV20-1 with TRBJ1-2; no definite D call. The CDR3 contains 11 residues. Trimming left V 4 bases short and J 8 bases short, with 11 bases between. Germline CDR1 is DFQATT and CDR2 is SNEGSKA (reference sequence). CDR3 residues: CSANQNRGYTF. CDR3 DNA sequence: TGCAGTGCTAACCAGAACCGCGGCTACACCTTC.

Here the CDR3 reads CASSSSGATNTGELFF. The CDR3 DNA sequence: TGTGCCAGCAGCAGTTCGGGGGCCACGAACACCGGGGAGCTGTTTTTT. The chain couples TRBV25-1 to TRBJ2-2; the D call may be TRBD1 or TRBD2 (6 bases each). The germline gives CDR1 MGHDK, CDR2 SYGVNS. The germline V and J ends were trimmed by 6 bases and 0 bases, with 14 bases remaining between them. The CDR3 has 16 residues.

This clonotype was seen a handful of times. This chain links TRBV29-1 with TRBJ1-4; TRBD1 aligns across 7 bases. The CDR3 runs 15 residues. Unmatched junction bases numbered 13, after V lost 4 bases and J lost 8 bases. The germline gives CDR1 SQVTM, CDR2 ANQGSEA. The CDR3 reads CSVGTGSFRAEKLFF. The CDR3 bases are TGCAGCGTTGGGACAGGCTCCTTCAGGGCAGAAAAACTGTTTTTT.